Below are 7 T cell receptor beta chains sequenced from a single sample in a study of cytomegalovirus exposure and HLA in healthy donors (TCRdb year 2017). The library was generated by the immunoSEQ multiplex PCR assay. Imported from immuneACCESS, the table was reduced by TCRdb to in-frame sequences with V and J called. These copies leave out some clones; in studies compared against another copy, an unresolved V gene accounts for under half, and the cause of the remainder is not known. Counted in this sample were approximately 120,000 clones; more than 70% of them appeared once. The ten largest clones add up to about 2% of the sample. Sequencing input: PBMCs. Every receptor here comes from a woman younger than 35 in good health and CMV-seronegative.

The rearrangement joins TRBV5-4 to TRBJ2-3; 9 bases map to TRBD2. Per germline, CDR1 SGHNT and CDR2 YYREEE (reference sequence). The junction had 8 bases not matched to a gene; V was cut back by 4 bases and J by 2 bases. The CDR3 length is 16 residues. DNA for the CDR3: TGTGCCAGCAGCCTTATAGCGGGGGTGAACACAGATACGCAGTATTTT. It specifies CASSLIAGVNTDTQYF.

The chain uses TRBV18 and TRBJ2-1; weak D call: TRBD2 (6 bases). CDR1 and CDR2 from the germline V gene are KGHSH and LQKENI. V was shortened by 5 bases and J by 5 bases, with 10 bases between the two germline ends. This CDR3 has 13 residues. CDR3 sequence: CASSESGDNEQFF. In nucleotides, the CDR3 is TGTGCCAGCTCAGAGTCGGGGGACAATGAGCAGTTCTTC. Supplemented by reference TRBV18 and TRBJ2-1, the full variable domain reads NAGVMQNPRHLVRRRGQEARLRCSPMKGHSHVYWYRQLPEEGLKFMVYLQKENIIDESGMPKERFSAEFPKEGPSILRIQQVVRGDSAAYFCASSESGDNEQFFGPGTRLTVL.

This chain joins TRBV15 and TRBJ1-5, with D possibly being TRBD1 (6 bases). The CDR3 totals 18 residues. The germline CDR1 and CDR2 sequences are LNHNV and YYDKDF (reference sequence). Trimming pared 0 bases from V and 4 bases from J, leaving 19 bases between. DNA for the CDR3: TGTGCCACCAGCAGAGATTCGGGCAGGGGCCGATTAAATCAGCCCCAGCATTTT. This sequence encodes CATSRDSGRGRLNQPQHF.

The chain has TRBV5-4 and TRBJ2-1; TRBD1 might be the D (5 bases). This CDR3 comprises 13 residues. Between the trimmed V and J ends, which lost 2 bases and 5 bases, there was a span of 8 bases. Germline CDR1 reads SGHNT; CDR2 reads YYREEE (reference sequence). CDR3: CASSFSRDNEQFF. The CDR3 coding sequence is TGTGCCAGCAGCTTTTCCAGGGACAATGAGCAGTTCTTC. The full variable domain, rest sourced from reference TRBV5-4 and TRBJ2-1, is ETGVTQSPTHLIKTRGQQVTLRCSSQSGHNTVSWYQQALGQGPQFIFQYYREEENGRGNFPPRFSGLQFPNYSSELNVNALELDDSALYLCASSFSRDNEQFFGPGTRLTVL.

The chain is built from TRBV7-6 and TRBJ2-3; 8 bases line up with TRBD2. V lost 5 bases to trimming and J lost 4 bases; unmatched junction nucleotides: 11. The CDR3 is 16 residues long. Looked up from germline, CDR1 is SGHVS and CDR2 is FNYEAQ. The CDR3 DNA sequence: TGTGCCAGCAGCCCAAATGGCGGGAGGAGGGCAGATACGCAGTATTTT. This gives the protein CASSPNGGRRADTQYF.

The chain carries TRBV6-5 and TRBJ2-1, with D possibly matching TRBD1 (5 bases). CDR3 length: 13 residues. V was pared by 9 bases and J by 0 bases, with 9 bases between. Germline loops: CDR1 MNHEY, CDR2 SVGAGI. The CDR3 sequence: CASQDSSYNEQFF. The DNA for the CDR3 is TGTGCCAGTCAAGACAGCTCCTACAATGAGCAGTTCTTC.

The chain links TRBV7-6 to TRBJ2-7, with a tentative D call TRBD2 (5 bases). CDR3 length equals 15 residues. Germline V lookup: CDR1 SGHVS, CDR2 FNYEAQ. Trimming shortened V by 1 base and J by 2 bases, and 12 bases separated the two germline ends. CDR3 region: CASSLEVDSAYEQYF. The DNA for the CDR3 is TGTGCCAGCAGCTTAGAGGTGGACTCAGCCTACGAGCAGTACTTC.